Presented here are 20 T cell receptor beta chains from one specimen sequenced in a study of blood T cell repertoires in COVID-19. Assay: immunoSEQ multiplex PCR; the TCRdb copy retains only in-frame clones and omits some. Among about half a million clones, roughly nine tenths were seen once, and the ten largest hold roughly 0.92%. Sequences were obtained from peripheral blood. These receptors were collected from a man younger than 35 with COVID-19, enrolled during active disease.

The gene calls are TRBV7-9 and TRBJ1-5, with 9 bases fitting TRBD1. J gave up 7 bases and V 5 bases, and 3 bases lay outside the gene matches. Germline CDR1 is SEHNR and CDR2 is FQNEAQ (reference sequence). The CDR3 sequence is 13 residues long. The CDR3 DNA is TGTGCCAGCAGCCGGACAGGGGAACAGCCCCAGCATTTT. Protein sequence: CASSRTGEQPQHF.

The chain is built from TRBV9 and TRBJ2-3; possible D gene TRBD2, 6 bases. Germline V gene data show CDR1 as SGDLS and CDR2 as YYNGEE. This CDR3 contains 14 residues. Trimming left V 6 bases short and J 0 bases short, with 11 bases between. This chain's CDR3 is CASTLAFSTDTQYF. DNA of the CDR3: TGTGCCAGCACCCTAGCGTTTAGCACAGATACGCAGTATTTT.

The chain recombines TRBV24-1 with TRBJ1-4; no clear D gene. The CDR3 length is 15 residues. Germline V gives CDR1 KGHDR, CDR2 SFDVKD. V was trimmed by 4 bases and J by 8 bases, leaving 16 bases between them. Here the CDR3 DNA reads TGTGCCACCAGTGACCAAACAGAGTATGGGGAAAAACTGTTTTTT. It encodes CATSDQTEYGEKLFF.

This chain uses TRBV19 with TRBJ2-6; a possible D gene is TRBD2 (5 bases). V lost 7 bases and J 1 base, leaving 11 bases between the germline ends. From germline, CDR1 is LNHDA and CDR2 SQIVND (reference sequence). This CDR3 has 15 residues. CDR3 sequence reads: CASKLGDSGANVLTF. The CDR3 nucleotides are TGTGCCAGTAAGCTCGGGGATTCTGGGGCCAACGTCCTGACTTTC.

Here the CDR3 reads CSVVSLSFNEQFF. In DNA, the CDR3 is TGCAGCGTTGTGTCTCTTTCTTTCAATGAGCAGTTCTTC. The J gene is TRBJ2-1, the V gene TRBV29-1; D not certain. Trimming cost V 4 bases and J 6 bases, with 13 bases left between them. This CDR3 contains 13 residues. Per the germline V gene, CDR1 is SQVTM and CDR2 is ANQGSEA.

The CDR3: CASSYLIGLIDEQYF. CDR3 nucleotides: TGTGCCAGCAGCTACCTAATTGGGCTAATCGACGAGCAGTACTTC. This chain uses TRBV5-8 with TRBJ2-7; no firm D call. This CDR3 spans 15 amino acids. The germline V gene encodes CDR1 SGHTS and CDR2 YDEGEE. Trimming shortened V by 3 bases and J by 5 bases, and 18 bases separated the two germline ends.

The table lists this clone with a count of one. The V gene is TRBV9, the J gene TRBJ1-1; D is perhaps TRBD1 (6 bases). The ends were cut back, 5 bases at V and 1 base at J, with 9 bases in the middle. The CDR3 is 13 residues long. Looked up from germline, CDR1 is SGDLS and CDR2 is YYNGEE. The CDR3, as DNA: TGTGCCAGCAGAGGACAGCCGAACACTGAAGCTTTCTTT. Protein sequence: CASRGQPNTEAFF.

DNA of the CDR3: TGTGCCAGCAGCCCGGGACACCCCTTGAACACTGAAGCTTTCTTT. Its protein product is CASSPGHPLNTEAFF. This chain links TRBV4-2 with TRBJ1-1, with D possibly being TRBD1 (6 bases). Germline V gives CDR1 LGHNA, CDR2 YNFKEQ. This CDR3 contains 15 residues. The V end lost 4 bases, the J end lost 0 bases, and 12 bases lay between the germline ends.

The chain uses TRBV3-1 (or the pseudogene TRBV3-2) and TRBJ2-7, with 7 nucleotides matching TRBD2. After removal of 11 bases from V and 2 bases from J, the junction contained 12 bases not matched to a gene. Per the germline V gene, CDR1 is LGHDT and CDR2 is YNNKEL (reference sequence). The CDR3 contains 14 residues. Here the CDR3 reads CASHPPGLPYEQYF. The DNA for the CDR3 is TGTGCCTCGCATCCTCCGGGACTACCCTACGAGCAGTACTTC.

The chain recombines TRBV27 with TRBJ2-1; TRBD2 aligns across 11 bases. The CDR3 runs to 16 residues. V was pared by 4 bases and J by 4 bases, with 6 bases of the junction left unmatched. From germline, CDR1 is MNHEY and CDR2 SMNVEV (reference sequence). The CDR3 sequence: CASSSIAGGPYNEQFF. The CDR3, as DNA: TGTGCCAGCAGTTCCATAGCGGGAGGGCCGTACAATGAGCAGTTCTTC.

The chain employs TRBV19 and TRBJ2-1; TRBD2 aligns across 8 bases. Germline lookup yields CDR1 LNHDA and CDR2 SQIVND (reference sequence). The V gene end was trimmed by 4 bases and the J gene end by 10 bases; junction bases not matched to a gene: 12. There are 15 residues in the CDR3. The CDR3 bases are TGTGCCAGTAGTACCGGACCGGGACTAGTAAGAGAGCAGTTCTTC. It specifies CASSTGPGLVREQFF.

This clone was seen once. This chain joins TRBV10-3 and TRBJ1-1; D gene ambiguous. The CDR3 covers 16 residues. Trimming pared 6 bases from V and 0 bases from J, leaving 17 bases between. CDR1 is ENHRY, CDR2 SYGVKD, per germline. This chain's CDR3 is CAIRGGGGLMNTEAFF. DNA for the CDR3: TGTGCCATCAGAGGCGGCGGCGGGCTTATGAACACTGAAGCTTTCTTT.

The rearrangement joins TRBV3-1 (or the pseudogene TRBV3-2) to TRBJ2-3; D might be TRBD2 (5 bases). Trimming took off 0 bases at V and 8 bases at J, with 18 bases between the two ends. The CDR3 length is 16 residues. Germline V gives CDR1 LGHDT, CDR2 YNNKEL (reference sequence). CDR3 sequence (DNA): TGTGCCAGCAGCCAAGATCTAGCTTCGTTTGGAGGTACGCAGTATTTT. Translating gives CASSQDLASFGGTQYF.

This chain joins TRBV5-5 and TRBJ1-2; the D gene is possibly TRBD1 (6 bases). Germline V gene lookup returns CDR1 SGHKS and CDR2 YYEKEE (reference sequence). Trimming shortened V by 5 bases and J by 1 base, and 15 bases separated the two germline ends. This CDR3 has 15 amino acids. For the CDR3, the DNA is TGTGCCAGCAGGATCCCAGGGGACGGTAACTATGGCTACACCTTC. Amino acid sequence: CASRIPGDGNYGYTF.

The CDR3 DNA reads TGTGCCAGCAGCTTAGAGAGGGTTGGGTACACCGGGGAGCTGTTTTTT. Amino acids: CASSLERVGYTGELFF. The chain carries TRBV7-8 and TRBJ2-2; the D gene is possibly TRBD2 (5 bases). Germline V gene lookup returns CDR1 SGHVS and CDR2 FQNEAQ. CDR3 length: 16 residues. V dropped 1 base and J dropped 3 bases, with 12 bases sitting between them.

The J gene is TRBJ1-2, the V gene TRBV12-3 or TRBV12-4; 7 nucleotides align to TRBD1. V was pared by 6 bases and J by 5 bases, with 6 bases of the junction left unmatched. This CDR3 region has 13 residues. CDR3 sequence: CASSPGGVYGYTF. The CDR3, as DNA: TGTGCCAGCAGCCCAGGGGGTGTATATGGCTACACCTTC.

The gene calls are TRBV14 and TRBJ2-7, with a weak D call TRBD2 (6 bases). Germline CDR1 reads SGHDN; CDR2 reads FVKESK. V lost 4 bases and J lost 6, with 7 bases in between. The CDR3 is made up of 11 amino acids. The DNA of the CDR3 is TGTGCCAGCAGCCGGGACTTCGAGCAGTACTTC. Its protein product is CASSRDFEQYF.

The chain carries TRBV11-3 and TRBJ2-7; TRBD2 matches 10 bases. The germline V gene has CDR1 SGHNT and CDR2 YENEEA. This CDR3 is built from 15 residues. With V trimmed by 0 bases and J by 5 bases, 4 bases remained unmatched. CDR3 DNA: TGTGCCAGCAGCTTAGAAACTAGCGGGGTAAACGAGCAGTACTTC. Its protein product is CASSLETSGVNEQYF.

V usage is TRBV27 and J usage is TRBJ2-1; D possibly corresponds to TRBD1 (5 bases). V was clipped by 2 bases and J by 10 bases, with 9 bases between them. CDR1 is MNHEY, CDR2 SMNVEV, per germline (reference sequence). This CDR3 contains 12 residues. The CDR3 sequence: CASSLKGLEQFF. In DNA, the CDR3 is TGTGCCAGCAGTTTAAAGGGGCTCGAGCAGTTCTTC.

The rearrangement links TRBV5-1 to TRBJ2-2, with D tentatively TRBD2 (5 bases). Trimming took off 1 base at V and 9 bases at J, with 16 bases between the two ends. The CDR3 consists of 15 residues. The germline gives CDR1 SGHRS, CDR2 YFSETQ. CDR3: CASSLRTGSVRELFF. In nucleotides, the CDR3 is TGCGCCAGCAGCTTGCGGACGGGGTCCGTCCGGGAGCTGTTTTTT.